Listed below are T cell receptor beta chains from one sample, sequenced in a study of blood T cell repertoires in COVID-19. Generated by immunoSEQ multiplex PCR, the TCRdb table keeps only in-frame clones and is missing some. This table holds roughly 130,000 clones, over 80% found once. The sequencing input was PBMCs or T cells enriched from blood (not recorded which). These receptors were obtained from a woman in her twenties or thirties who had recovered from COVID-19. CDR3s include the opening cysteine and the closing phenylalanine or tryptophan. A D gene is named only where the DNA matches it firmly. Size is stated for part of the rows, as once, few or many counts, or as a class when the clone is expanded.

>NA|NA|TRBV5-1|TRBJ2-7
CASSFRDIAYEQYF
TGCGCCAGCAGCTTCCGGGACATTGCCTACGAGCAGTACTTC
>NA|NA|TRBV11-3|TRBJ1-1
CASSQGTGSTEAFF
TGTGCCAGCAGCCAGGGCACAGGGAGTACTGAAGCTTTCTTT
>once|NA|TRBV2|TRBJ1-5
CATAGTYSNQPQHF
TGTGCCACCGCAGGGACATATAGCAATCAGCCCCAGCATTTT
>NA|TRBD1|TRBV28|TRBJ2-7
CASIVGSGQGLEQYF
TGTGCCAGCATCGTGGGATCAGGACAGGGGTTGGAGCAGTACTTC
>NA|TRBD1|TRBV9|TRBJ1-2
CASSARTGLGYTF
TGTGCCAGCAGCGCCCGGACAGGTTTGGGCTACACCTTC
>NA|TRBD1|TRBV7-8|TRBJ1-1
CASSLGVRGTEAFF
TGTGCCAGCAGCTTAGGAGTCAGGGGGACTGAAGCTTTCTTT
>NA|TRBD1|TRBV5-1|TRBJ1-6
CASSQGASSYNSPLHF
TGCGCCAGCAGCCAGGGGGCTAGCTCCTATAATTCACCCCTCCACTTT
>NA|TRBD2|TRBV28|TRBJ2-1
CASSPRTSGRAVWTYNEQFF
TGTGCCAGCAGTCCCCGAACTAGCGGGAGGGCCGTTTGGACCTACAATGAGCAGTTCTTC
>NA|NA|TRBV21-1|TRBJ2-1
CASNSKYLSGRFKQFF
TGTGCCAGCAACTCAAAGTACCTTAGCGGGAGGTTCAAGCAGTTCTTC
>NA|NA|TRBV30|TRBJ2-3
CAWTRASTDTQYF
TGTGCCTGGACCAGGGCAAGCACAGATACGCAGTATTTT
>few|TRBD1|TRBV30|TRBJ1-3
CAWKGDRGAQSGNTIYF
TGTGCCTGGAAAGGGGACAGGGGGGCCCAGTCTGGAAACACCATATATTTT
>NA|TRBD2|TRBV4-1|TRBJ2-2
CASSQPGGVGELFF
TGCGCCAGCAGCCAGCCCGGGGGGGTCGGGGAGCTGTTTTTT
>NA|NA|TRBV7-3|TRBJ2-3
CASSSTGASTDTQYF
TGTGCCAGCAGCTCCACGGGTGCTAGCACAGATACGCAGTATTTT
>NA|TRBD1|TRBV7-3|TRBJ2-1
CASSLGQGRGDNEQFF
TGTGCCAGCAGCTTAGGACAGGGGCGGGGAGACAATGAGCAGTTCTTC
>few|TRBD2|TRBV7-9|TRBJ2-3
CASSSPGLAGVGGTDTQYF
TGTGCCAGCAGCTCCCCCGGGCTAGCGGGAGTCGGGGGCACAGATACGCAGTATTTT
>NA|TRBD2|TRBV5-1|TRBJ2-1
CASSPGLAGVYEQFF
TGCGCCAGCAGCCCCGGACTAGCGGGAGTCTATGAGCAGTTCTTC
>NA|TRBD2|TRBV30|TRBJ2-3
CASELAGGMSTQYF
TGTGCCTCCGAGCTAGCGGGAGGAATGAGCACGCAGTATTTT
>NA|TRBD2|TRBV9|TRBJ2-1
CASSETLAGYNEQFF
TGTGCCAGCAGCGAAACACTAGCGGGATACAATGAGCAGTTCTTC
>NA|NA|TRBV5-4|TRBJ2-1
CASSLVPARSYNEQFF
TGTGCCAGCAGCTTGGTCCCAGCGAGATCATACAATGAGCAGTTCTTC
>NA|NA|TRBV27|TRBJ2-7
CASSLVGGEQYF
TGTGCCAGCAGTTTAGTGGGGGGCGAGCAGTACTTC
>few|TRBD2|TRBV6-4|TRBJ2-2
CASSDSPSGGAGELFF
TGTGCCAGCAGTGACTCTCCTAGCGGCGGGGCCGGGGAGCTGTTTTTT
>NA|NA|TRBV21-1|TRBJ1-2
CASREESEGLCGYTF
TGTGCCAGCCGGGAGGAGTCGGAGGGTTTATGTGGCTACACCTTC
>NA|TRBD2|TRBV19|TRBJ2-1
CASSILSGRRGEEQFF
TGTGCCAGTAGTATACTGAGCGGGAGACGGGGTGAGGAGCAGTTCTTC